Reported below is one TCR beta chain. Its target antigen remains unknown. No quality values exist for individual bases; no much larger clone is one base distant. The CDR3, cysteine through phenylalanine, is 16 amino acids long. CDR3 DNA only is kept here, 48 bases in frame from base 1. The junction carries 9 bases between V and J, which are trimmed by 0 bases and 0 bases respectively. The germline V gene sets CDR1 to ENHRY and CDR2 to SYGVKD. This entry belongs to a study of T cells in tuberculosis (dated by TCRdb to between 2018 and 2020). With respect to the entire study: To characterize T cells specific for the mycobacterial lipid antigen glucose monomycolate (GMM), the study used CD1B tetramers together with high-throughput TCR immunosequencing. IGRA-negative adolescents, IGRA-positive adolescents with latent tuberculosis and adults with active tuberculosis, about nine per group, were compared in a South African clinical cohort. General findings and caveats noted by the study authors: Compared with IGRA-negative controls, TCR-alpha repertoires from active tuberculosis had smaller mean NN-distances to GMM-specific TCRs, which suggests that these TCRs underwent clonal expansion. An accuracy of 87% (AUROC 0.75 to 0.9) was reached by a classifier using the diverse GMM-specific repertoire, compared with about 70% accuracy when GEM motif frequencies were used. Shorter CDR3-alpha lengths in active tuberculosis patients partly drove the smaller NN-distances, and the TCR-beta difference was not statistically significant. Clinical samples were selected based on the availability of cryopreserved specimens, with adults included as active tuberculosis cases and adolescents included as controls.

TCR libraries were generated with the immunoSEQ multiplex PCR assay, using TCR-beta and/or TCR-alpha/delta assays for each sample. Amplified TCR libraries were sequenced on the Illumina high-throughput platform. The authors processed their data as follows. Clustering and dimensionality reduction relied on pairwise TCRdist distances among GMM-specific receptors from T cells that were either sorted ex vivo or expanded in vitro. Each clinical repertoire was assigned a mean NN-distance score, defined as the average TCRdist to the nearest 10% of tetramer-positive reference sequences. To compute GEM TCR motif frequency, the fraction of unique TCRs matching known GEM sequences by V/J usage and CDR3 length was calculated. Linear discriminant analysis with leave-one-out cross-validation, implemented in scikit-learn, was used to classify active tuberculosis. In TCRdb, the immuneACCESS table is reduced to in-frame sequences with V and J assigned. These tables do not hold every clone; where another copy was compared, an unresolved V gene accounts for under half, and the others remain unexplained. V and J calls and clone size are those listed in that table; D and trimming were worked out from the DNA. This sample has tens of thousands of clones in its table, and approximately 94% of those were observed once. About 7.6% of the sample rests with the top ten.

At study entry, adolescents were screened for latent tuberculosis infection using a tuberculin skin test and the QuantiFERON-TB GOLD In-Tube IGRA. Immunosequencing of unsorted cryopreserved PBMC covered, on average, approximately 100,000 T cells per clinical donor. Eleven high schools in the Worcester region of the Western Cape, South Africa, served as enrollment sites for adolescents aged 12 to 18 years. Ten or so M. tuberculosis-infected and some ten uninfected adolescents were selected with matching for age and sex. PBMC from adolescents were isolated by density centrifugation from freshly drawn heparinized blood and then cryopreserved.

The sample was PBMCs. The source of this sequence is a donor under 30 with latent tuberculosis or without tuberculosis infection. Recombination linked TRBV10-3 to TRBJ2-1; the D gene identity is not certain. CDR3 loop: CAISESVSSSYNEQFF. The bases read TGTGCCATCAGTGAGTCGGTTTCGAGCTCCTACAATGAGCAGTTCTTC.